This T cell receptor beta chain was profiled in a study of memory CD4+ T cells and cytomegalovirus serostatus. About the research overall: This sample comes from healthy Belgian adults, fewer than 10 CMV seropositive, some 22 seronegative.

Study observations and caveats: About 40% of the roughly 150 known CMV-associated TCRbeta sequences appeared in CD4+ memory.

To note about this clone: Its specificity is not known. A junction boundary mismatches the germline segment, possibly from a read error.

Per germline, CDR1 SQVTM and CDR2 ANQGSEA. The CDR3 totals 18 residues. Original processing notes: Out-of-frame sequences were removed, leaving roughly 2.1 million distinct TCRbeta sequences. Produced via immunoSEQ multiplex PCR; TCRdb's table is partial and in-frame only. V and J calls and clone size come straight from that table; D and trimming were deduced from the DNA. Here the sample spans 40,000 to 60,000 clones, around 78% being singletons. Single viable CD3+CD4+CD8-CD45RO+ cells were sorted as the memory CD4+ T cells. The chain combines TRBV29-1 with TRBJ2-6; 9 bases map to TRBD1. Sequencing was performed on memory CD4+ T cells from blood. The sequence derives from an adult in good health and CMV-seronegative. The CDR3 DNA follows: TGCAGCGTTTACCCCGGGACAGGGAATCCCTCTGGAGCCAACGTCCTGACTTTC. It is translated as CSVYPGTGNPSGANVLTF.